This is a list of T cell receptor beta chains from one sample in a study of OX40 agonist ivuxolimab in advanced cancers. The protocol was immunoSEQ multiplex PCR, while the TCRdb copy is restricted to in-frame clones and leaves out a portion. The sample contains tens of thousands of clones, roughly 90% of which appear only once. Here the sequenced sample was CD4+ or CD8+ T cells sorted from blood, taken in a trial of the OX40 agonist ivuxolimab. Every receptor here comes from an adult with an advanced solid tumor such as melanoma, head and neck, liver or kidney cancer. CDR3s include the opening cysteine and the closing phenylalanine or tryptophan. The D gene is left open where the match is weak. Clone size, where shown, is once, few, many, or a class for clones that have expanded.

>TRBV6-6|.|TRBJ1-1|TRBD1
CASSYRGQNTEAFF
TGTGCCAGCAGTTACAGGGGGCAGAACACTGAAGCTTTCTTT
>TRBV6-6|.|TRBJ1-2|.
CASSYEGLEGNYGYTF
TGTGCCAGCAGTTACGAGGGGCTTGAGGGGAACTATGGCTACACCTTC
>TRBV7-2|.|TRBJ2-5|.
CASSLTGAGGETQYF
TGTGCCAGCAGCTTAACAGGGGCGGGGGGAGAGACCCAGTACTTC
>TRBV2|.|TRBJ1-5|.
CASSDWSYQPQHF
TGTGCCAGCAGTGATTGGTCCTATCAGCCCCAGCATTTT
>TRBV5-1|.|TRBJ1-4|TRBD1
CASSPFGDRDEKLFF
TGCGCCAGCAGCCCATTCGGGGACAGGGATGAAAAACTGTTTTTT
>TRBV4-1|.|TRBJ2-1|TRBD2
CASSQGGGEYGEQFF
TGCGCCAGCAGCCAAGGGGGAGGGGAGTACGGTGAGCAGTTCTTC
>TRBV4-2|.|TRBJ2-2|TRBD2
CASSYGLAGTNTGELFF
TGTGCCAGCAGTTACGGACTAGCGGGAACGAACACCGGGGAGCTGTTTTTT
>TRBV7-9|.|TRBJ2-5|TRBD2
CASSLSGGALGTQYF
TGTGCCAGCAGTCTAAGCGGGGGGGCCCTTGGGACCCAGTACTTC
>TRBV5-4|once|TRBJ2-1|.
CASSLVGSSYNEQFF
TGTGCCAGCAGCTTGGTCGGGTCCTCCTACAATGAGCAGTTCTTC
>TRBV19|once|TRBJ1-4|TRBD1
CASRSRGFNEKLFF
TGTGCCAGTAGGTCCAGGGGGTTTAATGAAAAACTGTTTTTT
>TRBV6-5|few|TRBJ2-3|TRBD2
CASSYGSSGVTDTQYF
TGTGCCAGCAGTTACGGGAGTAGCGGGGTAACAGATACGCAGTATTTT
>TRBV9|.|TRBJ1-2|.
CASSAPTTRSGGYTF
TGTGCCAGCAGCGCCCCCACGACACGCAGCGGAGGCTACACCTTC
>TRBV11-2|.|TRBJ2-1|.
CASSLEPKNEQFF
TGTGCCAGCAGCTTAGAGCCGAAGAATGAGCAGTTCTTC
>TRBV4-1|.|TRBJ1-6|TRBD1
CASSPGGGDNSPLHF
TGCGCCAGCAGCCCCGGAGGGGGCGATAATTCACCCCTCCACTTT
>TRBV15|once|TRBJ2-1|.
CATSRDPSGNEQFF
TGTGCCACCAGCAGAGATCCGAGCGGGAATGAGCAGTTCTTC
>TRBV4-1|.|TRBJ2-3|TRBD2
CASSQVGGGVWDTQYF
TGCGCCAGCAGCCAAGTGGGCGGGGGGGTCTGGGATACGCAGTATTTT
>TRBV2|.|TRBJ2-4|TRBD2
CASSGTTSGGGYF
TGTGCCAGCAGTGGGACTACTAGCGGGGGCGGCTACTTC
>TRBV6-4|.|TRBJ2-1|.
CASSLGEEGYNEQFF
TGTGCCAGCAGTCTGGGGGAGGAGGGTTACAATGAGCAGTTCTTC
>TRBV5-1|.|TRBJ2-5|.
CASSLDKGETQYF
TGCGCCAGCAGCTTGGACAAGGGAGAGACCCAGTACTTC
>TRBV18|.|TRBJ2-5|.
CASSPPTVEETQYF
TGTGCCAGCTCACCACCGACAGTGGAGGAGACCCAGTACTTC
>TRBV11-2|once|TRBJ2-7|.
CASSQGLVEQYF
TGTGCCAGCAGCCAGGGACTGGTCGAGCAGTACTTC
>TRBV5-1|.|TRBJ1-1|.
CASSLGGTATEAFF
TGCGCCAGCAGCTTGGGAGGGACGGCCACTGAAGCTTTCTTT
>TRBV5-1|once|TRBJ1-1|.
CASSNTQNTEAFF
TGCGCCAGCAGCAATACACAAAACACTGAAGCTTTCTTT
>TRBV5-4|.|TRBJ2-7|.
CASSTPYSYEQYF
TGTGCCAGCAGCACGCCTTACTCCTACGAGCAGTACTTC
>TRBV11-3|.|TRBJ2-5|.
CASSSSNQETQYF
TGTGCCAGCAGCTCCTCTAACCAAGAGACCCAGTACTTC
>TRBV10-1|once|TRBJ2-3|TRBD1
CASTPDRGRPGDTQYF
TGCGCCAGCACCCCCGACAGGGGAAGACCCGGAGATACGCAGTATTTT
>TRBV4-1|.|TRBJ1-5|.
CASSQVLAPDQPQHF
TGCGCCAGCAGCCAAGTCCTGGCCCCCGATCAGCCCCAGCATTTT
>TRBV10-3|.|TRBJ2-3|TRBD1
CAIEKQGDDTQYF
TGTGCCATAGAAAAGCAGGGGGATGATACGCAGTATTTT
>TRBV9|once|TRBJ2-3|.
CASSTGGGGSTDTQYF
TGTGCCAGCAGCACAGGGGGGGGCGGGAGCACAGATACGCAGTATTTT
>TRBV18|.|TRBJ2-1|.
CASSGGDNYNEQFF
TGTGCCAGCTCCGGCGGGGACAACTACAATGAGCAGTTCTTC
>TRBV7-6|.|TRBJ2-1|.
CASSLGPDEQFF
TGTGCCAGCAGCTTAGGCCCTGATGAGCAGTTCTTC
>TRBV6-4|.|TRBJ2-7|.
CASSPGPVYEQYF
TGTGCCAGCTCGCCCGGGCCAGTATACGAGCAGTACTTC
>TRBV11-2|.|TRBJ2-1|.
CASSLDRGEQFF
TGTGCCAGCAGCTTAGATCGGGGTGAGCAGTTCTTC
>TRBV9|.|TRBJ1-2|.
CASSVAPGPGANYGYTF
TGTGCCAGCAGCGTAGCACCCGGGCCGGGAGCTAACTATGGCTACACCTTC
>TRBV4-1|.|TRBJ1-6|.
CASSQDINSPLHF
TGCGCCAGCAGCCAAGACATTAATTCACCCCTCCACTTT
>TRBV5-8|.|TRBJ2-1|.
CATLLPLYNEQFF
TGTGCCACCTTGCTTCCCCTATACAATGAGCAGTTCTTC
>TRBV30|.|TRBJ2-7|TRBD2
CAWSVSSGASYEQYF
TGTGCCTGGAGTGTATCTAGCGGGGCATCCTACGAGCAGTACTTC
>TRBV27|.|TRBJ1-2|.
CASSLSGGPYGYTF
TGTGCCAGCAGTTTATCTGGGGGGCCCTATGGCTACACCTTC
>TRBV30|.|TRBJ1-2|.
CAWNVGTNYGYTF
TGTGCCTGGAACGTCGGGACAAACTATGGCTACACCTTC
>TRBV5-8|.|TRBJ1-6|.
CASSPGTVRSSYNSPLHF
TGTGCCAGCAGCCCGGGGACGGTTCGGAGCTCCTATAATTCACCCCTCCACTTT
>TRBV27|.|TRBJ2-3|.
CASSLSNSLPTRDTQYF
TGTGCCAGCAGTTTGTCCAACTCCCTACCCACGAGGGATACGCAGTATTTT
>TRBV19|.|TRBJ1-2|.
CASSIRGWDGYTF
TGTGCCAGTAGTATTAGGGGTTGGGATGGCTACACCTTC
>TRBV27|.|TRBJ2-2|.
CASSFTAPNTGELFF
TGTGCCAGCAGTTTTACGGCCCCGAACACCGGGGAGCTGTTTTTT
>TRBV6-6|.|TRBJ1-3|TRBD1
CASSQGGAASGNTIYF
TGTGCCAGCAGTCAGGGGGGCGCAGCGTCTGGAAACACCATATATTTT
>TRBV19|.|TRBJ1-5|.
CASSRSSNQPQHF
TGTGCCAGTAGTAGAAGTAGCAATCAGCCCCAGCATTTT
>TRBV27|.|TRBJ2-7|.
CASRGDSSYEQYF
TGTGCCAGCAGGGGAGACAGCTCCTACGAGCAGTACTTC
>TRBV29-1|.|TRBJ2-3|.
CSVGRGDRTDTQYF
TGCAGCGTGGGGAGGGGGGATCGCACAGATACGCAGTATTTT
>TRBV6-1|.|TRBJ1-4|.
CASSGWGITNEKLFF
TGTGCCAGCAGTGGGTGGGGGATAACTAATGAAAAACTGTTTTTT
>TRBV19|.|TRBJ2-7|.
CASSWGGGYEQYF
TGTGCCAGTAGTTGGGGTGGAGGCTACGAGCAGTACTTC
>TRBV29-1|.|TRBJ1-6|.
CSVKGGGEDSPLHF
TGCAGCGTGAAGGGCGGAGGGGAGGATTCACCCCTCCACTTT
>TRBV7-9|.|TRBJ1-2|.
CASSIQGRHGYTF
TGTGCCAGCAGCATACAGGGCCGACATGGCTACACCTTC
>TRBV12-2|.|TRBJ2-7|.
CASRLAPSVSYEQYF
TGTGCAAGTCGCTTAGCGCCGTCAGTCTCCTACGAGCAGTACTTC
>TRBV19|.|TRBJ2-5|.
CASSYRGQPETQYF
TGTGCCAGTAGCTACAGAGGACAGCCAGAGACCCAGTACTTC